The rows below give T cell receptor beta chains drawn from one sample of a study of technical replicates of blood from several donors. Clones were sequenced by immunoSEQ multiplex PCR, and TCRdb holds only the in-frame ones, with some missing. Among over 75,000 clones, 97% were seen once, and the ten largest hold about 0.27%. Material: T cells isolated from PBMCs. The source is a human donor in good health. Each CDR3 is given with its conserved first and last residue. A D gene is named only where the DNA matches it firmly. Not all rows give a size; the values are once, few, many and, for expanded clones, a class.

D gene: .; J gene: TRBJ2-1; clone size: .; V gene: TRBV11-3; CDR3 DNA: TGTGCCAGCAGCACCACGGACTATCACAATGAGCAGTTCTTC; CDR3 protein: CASSTTDYHNEQFF
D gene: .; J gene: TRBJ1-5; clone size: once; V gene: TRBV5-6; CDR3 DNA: TGTGCCAGCAGCGAAGGGAGTCAGCCCCAGCATTTT; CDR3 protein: CASSEGSQPQHF
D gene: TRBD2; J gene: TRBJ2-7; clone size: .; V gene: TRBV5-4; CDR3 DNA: TGTGCCAGCAGCTTGTTTGCGGGAGCCTACGAGCAGTACTTC; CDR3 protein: CASSLFAGAYEQYF
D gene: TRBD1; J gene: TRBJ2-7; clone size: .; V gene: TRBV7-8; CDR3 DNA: TGTGCCAGCACCCTACAGGGGGCCTCCTACGAGCAGTACTTC; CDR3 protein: CASTLQGASYEQYF
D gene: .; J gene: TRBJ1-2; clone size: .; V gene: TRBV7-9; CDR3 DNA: TGTGCCAGCAGCTTTGGACAAACAGATCCTGGCTACACCTTC; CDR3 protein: CASSFGQTDPGYTF
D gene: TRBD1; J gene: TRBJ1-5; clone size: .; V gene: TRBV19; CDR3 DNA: TGTGCCAGTACCTTGACAGGGGAATTTGGCAATCAGCCCCAGCATTTT; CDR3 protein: CASTLTGEFGNQPQHF
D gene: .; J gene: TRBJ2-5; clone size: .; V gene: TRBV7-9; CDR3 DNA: TGTGCCAGCAGCTTAAGACAGGATGAGTACCAAGAGACCCAGTACTTC; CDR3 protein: CASSLRQDEYQETQYF
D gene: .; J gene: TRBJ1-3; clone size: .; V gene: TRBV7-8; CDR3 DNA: TGTGCCAGCAGCAACAGGATTAGCTCTGGAAACACCATATATTTT; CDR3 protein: CASSNRISSGNTIYF
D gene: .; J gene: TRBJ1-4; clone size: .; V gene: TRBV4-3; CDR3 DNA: TGCGCCAGCAGCCCCCCCGGTTTTGCGGAAAAACTGTTTTTT; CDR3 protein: CASSPPGFAEKLFF
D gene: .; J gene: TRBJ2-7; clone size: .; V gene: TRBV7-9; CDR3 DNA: TGTGCCAGCTGGAGAGCACCGGAGGGGGAGCAGTACTTC; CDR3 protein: CASWRAPEGEQYF
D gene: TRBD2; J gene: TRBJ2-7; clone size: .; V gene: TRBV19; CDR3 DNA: TGTGCCAGTAGTGTCCAACCTAGCGGGGGCTCCTACGAGCAGTACTTC; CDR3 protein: CASSVQPSGGSYEQYF
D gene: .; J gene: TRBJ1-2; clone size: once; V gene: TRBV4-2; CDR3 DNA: TGTGCCAGCAGCCCCTCCGGGGTCTACTATGGCTACACCTTC; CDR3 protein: CASSPSGVYYGYTF
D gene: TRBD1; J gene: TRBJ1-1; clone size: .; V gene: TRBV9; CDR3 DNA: TGTGCCAGCAGCCCCACAGGGGAAGGGTACACTGAAGCTTTCTTT; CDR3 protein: CASSPTGEGYTEAFF
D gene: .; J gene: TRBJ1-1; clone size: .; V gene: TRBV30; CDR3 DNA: TGTGCCTGGAGTGCAGGGGCCTCTTACAACCGAGGGGTGAACACTGAAGCTTTCTTT; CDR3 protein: CAWSAGASYNRGVNTEAFF
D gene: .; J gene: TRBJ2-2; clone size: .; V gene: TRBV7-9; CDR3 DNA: TGTGCCAGCATTAGTGTGGGAGACACCGGGGAGCTGTTTTTT; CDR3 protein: CASISVGDTGELFF
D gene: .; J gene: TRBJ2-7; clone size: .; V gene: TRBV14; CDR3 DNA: TGTGCCAGCAGCCGACAGGTTTTTTATGGCGAGCAGTACTTC; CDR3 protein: CASSRQVFYGEQYF
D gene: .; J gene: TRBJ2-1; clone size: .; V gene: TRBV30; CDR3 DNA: TGTGCCTGGAGTGTAAACGGGACACCAGACAATGAGCAGTTCTTC; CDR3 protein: CAWSVNGTPDNEQFF
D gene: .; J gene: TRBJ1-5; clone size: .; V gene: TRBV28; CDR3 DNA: TGTGCCAGCAGCGACGCTAAGACAGAACTCAATCAGCCCCAGCATTTT; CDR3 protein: CASSDAKTELNQPQHF
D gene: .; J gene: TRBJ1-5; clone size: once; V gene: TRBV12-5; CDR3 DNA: TGTGCTAGTGTCCAGGGGAGTCAGCCCCAGCATTTT; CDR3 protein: CASVQGSQPQHF
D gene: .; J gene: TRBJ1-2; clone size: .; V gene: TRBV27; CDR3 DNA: TGTGCCAGCAGTTTATGGGGGGGGGCGATAGGCTACACCTTC; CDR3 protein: CASSLWGGAIGYTF
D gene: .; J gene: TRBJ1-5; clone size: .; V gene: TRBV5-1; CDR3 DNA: TGCGCCAGCAGCTTAGGGGTAAATAGCAATCAGCCCCAGCATTTT; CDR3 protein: CASSLGVNSNQPQHF
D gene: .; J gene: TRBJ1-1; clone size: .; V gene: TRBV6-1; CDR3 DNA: TGTGCCAGCCCGATTTCTAGGGGGTTGAACACTGAAGCTTTCTTT; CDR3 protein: CASPISRGLNTEAFF
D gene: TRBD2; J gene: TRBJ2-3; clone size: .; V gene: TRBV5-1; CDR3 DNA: TGCGCCAGTAATAGCGGGGCTCCTAGCACAGATACGCAGTATTTT; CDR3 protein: CASNSGAPSTDTQYF
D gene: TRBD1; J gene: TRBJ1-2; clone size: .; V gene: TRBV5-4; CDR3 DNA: TGTGCCAGCAGCCGGGACAGGAACTATGGCTACACCTTC; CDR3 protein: CASSRDRNYGYTF
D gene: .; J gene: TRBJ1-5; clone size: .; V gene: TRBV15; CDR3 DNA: TGTGCCACCAGCAGAGCCGGACGGGACAATCAGCCCCAGCATTTT; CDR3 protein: CATSRAGRDNQPQHF
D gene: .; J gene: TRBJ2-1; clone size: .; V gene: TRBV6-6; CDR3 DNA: TGTGCCAGCAGTTACGCGGTTGAGCAGTTCTTC; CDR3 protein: CASSYAVEQFF
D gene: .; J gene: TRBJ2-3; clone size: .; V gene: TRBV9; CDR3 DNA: TGTGCCAGCAGCCAAGAGGGGCGGGGAGCAGATACGCAGTATTTT; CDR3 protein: CASSQEGRGADTQYF
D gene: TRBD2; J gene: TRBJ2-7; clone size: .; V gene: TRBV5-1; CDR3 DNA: TGCGCCAGCGGCGGGACTAGCGGCTCCTACGAGCAGTACTTC; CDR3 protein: CASGGTSGSYEQYF
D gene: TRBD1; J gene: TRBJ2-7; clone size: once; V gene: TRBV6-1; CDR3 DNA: TGTGCCAGCAGGGTCCGGGACAGGCATCTCCTTTTTTTC; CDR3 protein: CASRVRDRHLLFF
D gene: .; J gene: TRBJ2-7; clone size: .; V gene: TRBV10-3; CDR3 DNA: TGTGCCAACGGACTGGGGTCCTCCGAGCAGTACTTC; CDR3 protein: CANGLGSSEQYF
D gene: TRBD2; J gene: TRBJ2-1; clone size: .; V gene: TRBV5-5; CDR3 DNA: TGTGCCAGCAGCTTGGCTTGGAGCGGGATTAACAATGAGCAGTTCTTC; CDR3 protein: CASSLAWSGINNEQFF
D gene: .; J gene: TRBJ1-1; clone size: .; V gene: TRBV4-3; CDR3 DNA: TGCGCCAGCAGCCAAGGGGGGGTAGATTTTACTGAAGCTTTCTTT; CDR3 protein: CASSQGGVDFTEAFF
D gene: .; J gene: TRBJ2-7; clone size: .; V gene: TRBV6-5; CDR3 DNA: TGTGCCAGCAGTGCGGGGGCCCCTATAAGATACGAGCAGTACTTC; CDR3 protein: CASSAGAPIRYEQYF
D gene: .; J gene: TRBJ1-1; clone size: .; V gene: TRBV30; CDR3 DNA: TGTGCCTGGAGTAAGGGGCTGAACACTGAAGCTTTCTTT; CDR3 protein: CAWSKGLNTEAFF
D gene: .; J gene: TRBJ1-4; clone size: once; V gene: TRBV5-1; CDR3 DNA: TGCGCCAGCAGCTTCGGACAAGATAATGAAAAACTGTTTTTT; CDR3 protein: CASSFGQDNEKLFF
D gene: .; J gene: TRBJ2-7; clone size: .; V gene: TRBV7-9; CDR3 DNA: TGTGCCAGTACAGGGAACTACGAGCAGTACTTC; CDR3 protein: CASTGNYEQYF
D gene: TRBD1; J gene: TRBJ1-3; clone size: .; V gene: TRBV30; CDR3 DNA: TGTGCCTTGTCCGGGACAGGGGCTGGAAACACCATATATTTT; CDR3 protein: CALSGTGAGNTIYF
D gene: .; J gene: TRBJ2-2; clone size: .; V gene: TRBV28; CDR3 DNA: TGTGCCAGCATCCGAGGGGGCACCGGGGAGCTGTTTTTT; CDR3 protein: CASIRGGTGELFF
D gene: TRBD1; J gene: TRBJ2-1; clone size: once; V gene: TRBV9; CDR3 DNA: TGTGCCAGCAGACCCGGGACAGGGGGCGTCGACAATGAGCAGTTCTTC; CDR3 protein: CASRPGTGGVDNEQFF
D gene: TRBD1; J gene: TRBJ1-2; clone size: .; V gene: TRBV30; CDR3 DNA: TGTGCCTGGACCTACAGGGGGGCGTCCTATGGCTACACCTTC; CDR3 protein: CAWTYRGASYGYTF
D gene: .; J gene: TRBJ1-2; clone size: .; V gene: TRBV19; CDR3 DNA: TGTGCCAGTAAGTCGGCAGGGGTTATCTATGGCTACACCTTC; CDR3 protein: CASKSAGVIYGYTF
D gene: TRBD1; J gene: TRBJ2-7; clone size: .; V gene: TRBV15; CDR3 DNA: TGTGCCACCAGCAGTGATCCGGGACAGGCTATTTCGCAGTACTTC; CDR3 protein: CATSSDPGQAISQYF
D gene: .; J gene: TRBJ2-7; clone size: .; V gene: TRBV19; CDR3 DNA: TGTGCCAGTAGCCGAGACAGGAGCGGTTACGAGCAGTACTTC; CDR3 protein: CASSRDRSGYEQYF
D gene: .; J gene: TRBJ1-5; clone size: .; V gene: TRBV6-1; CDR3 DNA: TGTGCCAGCAGTGAAGCCTTGGGGGGGCAGCCCCAGCATTTT; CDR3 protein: CASSEALGGQPQHF
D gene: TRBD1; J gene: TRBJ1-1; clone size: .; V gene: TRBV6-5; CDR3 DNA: TGTGCCAGCAGTTACGAGACAGGGAAGGTAACTGAAGCTTTCTTT; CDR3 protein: CASSYETGKVTEAFF
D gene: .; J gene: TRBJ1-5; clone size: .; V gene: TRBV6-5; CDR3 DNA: TGTGCCAGCAGTAGACAGGACAATCAGCCCCAGCATTTT; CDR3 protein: CASSRQDNQPQHF